The source of this TCR beta chain is a study of blood T cells in healthy people across ages. A single count supports this clonotype. Its antigen is still unknown. The study, taken as a whole, reports: A greater number of naive CD4+ cells and higher diversity distinguished long-lived donors from aged donors.

With each sample, at least 6 micrograms of total RNA were extracted. The use of a sample-barcoded 5' primer and a J-beta primer mix characterized a second PCR of roughly 6 to 12 cycles. Using its own MiXCR run on the 5' RACE reads, TCRdb lists one record per CDR3 protein. The sample holds about 1.8 million distinct CDR3 sequences; 40% to 55% are singletons and the top ten take less than 2.5%. This CDR3 has 15 residues. Per the germline V gene, CDR1 is DFQATT and CDR2 is SNEGSKA (reference sequence). Trimming removed 1 base at V and 7 bases at J, with 20 bases between. The gene calls are TRBV20-1 and TRBJ2-7; perhaps TRBD2 as D (6 bases). Sequencing was carried out using blood. The TCR comes from a woman in her thirties or forties in good health. In DNA form, the CDR3 reads TGCAGTGCTAGAGGGGCTAGCGAAGCCTACAATGAGCAGTACTTC. It yields the protein CSARGASEAYNEQYF.